This TCR beta chain was recorded in a study of T cell responses to AZD1222 COVID-19 vaccine. This clone was counted once. Its antigen is currently unknown. Relative to the germline gene, one junction end is altered; a read error may explain this. Germline values: CDR1 SGDLS, CDR2 YYNGEE. This CDR3 has 14 amino acids. General observations from the study: Two AZD1222 administrations were followed by greater Spike-specific TCR breadth and depth. Donor demographics were predominantly white British with a female majority; clonal diversity may be underestimated. Nearly half of spike-specific TCRs reportedly go after variant regions that carry no mutations.

This table comes from immunoSEQ multiplex PCR, and its TCRdb copy is limited to in-frame clones, with some not included. The sample lists some 130,000 clones, approximately 92% occurring once. Combined were second doses at about 4 or about 12 weeks. The source was peripheral blood, collected 28 days after the second AZD1222 dose. The receptor comes from an adult who received the AZD1222 COVID-19 vaccine. The rearrangement uses TRBV9 and TRBJ2-2; TRBD1 agrees at 9 bases. CDR3 region: CASRVGQGPGELFF. CDR3 coding DNA: TGTGCCAGCAGGGTAGGACAGGGGCCCGGGGAGCTGTTTTTT.